This T cell receptor (beta chain) comes out of a study of monozygotic twins with inflammatory bowel disease. General study results and limits: Telling apart the different T cell subtypes was not possible. On the inverse Simpson index, IBD patients scored lower for TCRbeta diversity than healthy co-twins.

This CDR3 has 13 amino acids. Per the germline V gene, CDR1 is MNHEY and CDR2 is SVGAGI. With eight separate reactions per sample, the authors made cDNA. For each CDR3 protein, TCRdb gives one entry from its re-call of the 5' RACE reads, without DNA. The sample has some 330,000 distinct CDR3 sequences. Details on this clonotype: The target antigen is unknown.

The J gene is TRBJ1-2, the V gene TRBV6-5; TCRdb names TRBD1, which stays unverified in the absence of DNA. Specimen: blood. The TCR comes from a human donor with ulcerative colitis or Crohn's disease, or a healthy co-twin of an affected twin (not recorded which). CDR3 loop: CASSYAGDYGYTF.